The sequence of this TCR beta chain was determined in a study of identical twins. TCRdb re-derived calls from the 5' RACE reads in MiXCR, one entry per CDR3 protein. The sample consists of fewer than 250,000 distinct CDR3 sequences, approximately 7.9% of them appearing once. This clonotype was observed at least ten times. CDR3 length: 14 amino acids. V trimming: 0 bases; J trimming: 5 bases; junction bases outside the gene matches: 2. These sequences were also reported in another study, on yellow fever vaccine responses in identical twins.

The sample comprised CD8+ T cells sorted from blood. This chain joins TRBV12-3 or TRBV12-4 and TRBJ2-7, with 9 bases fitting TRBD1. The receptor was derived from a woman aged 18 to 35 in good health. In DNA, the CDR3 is TGTGCCAGCAGTTTAGCAGGACAGGGGAACGAGCAGTACTTC. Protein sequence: CASSLAGQGNEQYF.